This T cell receptor beta chain was captured by sequencing in a study of cytomegalovirus exposure and HLA in healthy donors. At the level of the study: Researchers found that 81% of 350 to 500 genotyped donors fell within the Caucasian-associated ancestry cluster.

Unrecorded immune exposures were likely, despite nominal health at sampling. Trimming removed 2 bases from V and 5 bases from J, with 12 bases in between. CDR1 is MDHEN, CDR2 SYDVKM, per germline. The CDR3 runs 15 residues. A few counts support this clone. Antigen: not known. PCR used 60 Vbeta primers and 13 Jbeta primers. TCRdb's table, derived via immunoSEQ multiplex PCR, lists solely in-frame clones and lacks some. The sample yields 150,000 or so clones, approximately 84% seen once. General study findings and limits: Earlier analysis looked at TCR beta V segments, and most were productive about 87% or about 30% of the time.

The chain combines TRBV28 with TRBJ1-4; a weak D match, TRBD1 (5 bases). Material: PBMCs. The sequence was obtained from a man in his fifties in good health and CMV-seropositive. The CDR3 DNA follows: TGTGCCAGCAGTTTACTCTCCAGGGAAAATGAAAAACTGTTTTTT. Translating it yields CASSLLSRENEKLFF.